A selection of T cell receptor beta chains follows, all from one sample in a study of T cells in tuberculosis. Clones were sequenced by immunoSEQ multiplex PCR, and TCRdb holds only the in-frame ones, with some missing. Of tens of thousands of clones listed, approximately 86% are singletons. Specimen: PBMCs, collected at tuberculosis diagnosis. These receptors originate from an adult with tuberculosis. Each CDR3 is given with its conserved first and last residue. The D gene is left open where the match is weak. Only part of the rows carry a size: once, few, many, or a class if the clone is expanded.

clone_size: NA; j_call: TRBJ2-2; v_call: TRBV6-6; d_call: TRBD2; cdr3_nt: TGTGCCAGCAGTTACTGGACTAGCGGGAGAGGCGGGGAGCTGTTTTTT; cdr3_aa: CASSYWTSGRGGELFF
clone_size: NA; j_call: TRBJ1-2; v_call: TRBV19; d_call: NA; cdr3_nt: TGTGCCAGTAGTATGGGTGGATGGGAGTACGACTATGGCTACACCTTC; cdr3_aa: CASSMGGWEYDYGYTF
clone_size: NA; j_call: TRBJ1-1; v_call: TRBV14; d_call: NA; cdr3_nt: TGTGCCAGCAGCCGGGCCGGACTCAGGAACACTGAAGCTTTCTTT; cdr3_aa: CASSRAGLRNTEAFF
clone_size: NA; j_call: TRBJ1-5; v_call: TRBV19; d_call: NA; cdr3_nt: TGTGCCAGTAGTATAAGACAGTCGGGTCAGCCCCAGCATTTT; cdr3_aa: CASSIRQSGQPQHF
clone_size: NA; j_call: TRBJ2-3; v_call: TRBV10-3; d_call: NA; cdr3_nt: TGTGCCATCAGCTCCCCAAGTTTGAGCTTCCCAGATACGCAGTATTTT; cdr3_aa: CAISSPSLSFPDTQYF
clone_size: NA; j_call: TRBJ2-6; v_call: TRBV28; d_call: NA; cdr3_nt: TGTGCCAGCAGGCTCAGGGGACGGGGGGCCAACGTCCTGACTTTC; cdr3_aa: CASRLRGRGANVLTF
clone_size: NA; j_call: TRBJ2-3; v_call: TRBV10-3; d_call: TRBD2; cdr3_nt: TGTGCCATCAGTGGCGCGGCTAGCGGGGGAGATACGCAGTATTTT; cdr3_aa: CAISGAASGGDTQYF
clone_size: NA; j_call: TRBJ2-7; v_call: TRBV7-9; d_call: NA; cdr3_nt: TGTGCCAGCAGCTTATCCAGGGCACACGAGCAGTACTTC; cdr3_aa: CASSLSRAHEQYF
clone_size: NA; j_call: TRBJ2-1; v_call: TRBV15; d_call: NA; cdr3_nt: TGTGCCACCAGCAGGTCTGGGGAGTACAATGAGCAGTTCTTC; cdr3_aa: CATSRSGEYNEQFF
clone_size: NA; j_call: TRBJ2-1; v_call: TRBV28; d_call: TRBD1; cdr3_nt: TGTGCCAGCAGTGCGACAGGGGTGGAAAGGAGCAATGAGCAGTTCTTC; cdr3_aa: CASSATGVERSNEQFF
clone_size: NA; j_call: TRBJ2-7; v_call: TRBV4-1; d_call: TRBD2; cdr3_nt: TGCGCCAGCAGCGAAAAGGTAGCGGGAGGGAGCTCCTACGAGCAGTACTTC; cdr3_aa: CASSEKVAGGSSYEQYF
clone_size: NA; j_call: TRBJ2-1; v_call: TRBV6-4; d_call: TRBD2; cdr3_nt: TGTGCCAGCACTCTTAGCGGGGGGGCGTCTGAGCAGTTCTTC; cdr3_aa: CASTLSGGASEQFF
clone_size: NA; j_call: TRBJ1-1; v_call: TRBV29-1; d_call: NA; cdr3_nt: TGCAGCGTTGAAGATGAGGGTCAGGGACACAGTGAAGCTTTCTTT; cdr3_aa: CSVEDEGQGHSEAFF
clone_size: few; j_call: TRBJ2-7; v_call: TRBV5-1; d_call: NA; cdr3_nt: TGCGCCAGCAGCCTACGGCCGGGGGGCCCTGAACGGGAGCAGTACTTC; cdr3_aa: CASSLRPGGPEREQYF
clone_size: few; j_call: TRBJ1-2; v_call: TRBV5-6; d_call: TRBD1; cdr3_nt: TGTGCCAGCAGCGTGGACAGGGGAATGAACTATGGCTACACCTTC; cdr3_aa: CASSVDRGMNYGYTF
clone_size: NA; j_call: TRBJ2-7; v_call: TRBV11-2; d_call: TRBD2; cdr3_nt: TGTGCCAGCAGCTTAGTAGTTAGCGGGACCTACGAGCAGTACTTC; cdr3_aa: CASSLVVSGTYEQYF
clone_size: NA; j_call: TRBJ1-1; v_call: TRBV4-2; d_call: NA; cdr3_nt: TGTGCCAGCAGCCAAGGAGGCGAGGGGGACACTGAAGCTTTCTTT; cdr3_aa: CASSQGGEGDTEAFF
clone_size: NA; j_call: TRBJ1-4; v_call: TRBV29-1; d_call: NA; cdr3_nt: TGCAGCGTCCAAAATGAAAAACTGTTTTTT; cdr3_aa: CSVQNEKLFF
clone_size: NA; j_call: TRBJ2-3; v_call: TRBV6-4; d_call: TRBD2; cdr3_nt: TGTGCCAGCAGTGTGATAGCGGGAGTGTCAGATACGCAGTATTTT; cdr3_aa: CASSVIAGVSDTQYF
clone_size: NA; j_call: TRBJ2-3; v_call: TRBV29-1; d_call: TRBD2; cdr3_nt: TGCAGCGTTAGACTAGCGGGAGGGTCAGATACGCAGTATTTT; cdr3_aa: CSVRLAGGSDTQYF
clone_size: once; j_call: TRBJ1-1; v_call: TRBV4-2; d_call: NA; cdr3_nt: TGTGCCAGCAGCCAAGGGTCCGGCGGGACTGAAGCTTTCTTT; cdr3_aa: CASSQGSGGTEAFF
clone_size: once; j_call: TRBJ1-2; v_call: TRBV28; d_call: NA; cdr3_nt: TGTGCCAGCAGTTTGGGCTACTATGGCTACACCTTC; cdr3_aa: CASSLGYYGYTF
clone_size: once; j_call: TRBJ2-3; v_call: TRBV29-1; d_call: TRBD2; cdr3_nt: TGCAGCGTTGAAGGTGCTTTAGCGGGGACAGATACGCAGTATTTT; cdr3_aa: CSVEGALAGTDTQYF
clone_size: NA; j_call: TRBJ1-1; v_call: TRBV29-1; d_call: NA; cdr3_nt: TGCAGCGTCGGCCCCGGGGGAGGGACTGAAGCTTTCTTT; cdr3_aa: CSVGPGGGTEAFF
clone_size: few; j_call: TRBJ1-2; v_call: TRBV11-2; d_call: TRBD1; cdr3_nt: TGTGCCAGCAGCCCAGGGGGTGACCGCTATGGCTACACCTTC; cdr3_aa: CASSPGGDRYGYTF
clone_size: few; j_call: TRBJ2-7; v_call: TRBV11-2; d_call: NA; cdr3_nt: TGTGCCAGCAGCAAGGGGGTGGGTCTCCCGTACGAGCAGTACTTC; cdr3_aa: CASSKGVGLPYEQYF
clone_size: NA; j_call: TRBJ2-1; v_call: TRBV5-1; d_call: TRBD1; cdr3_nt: TGCGCCAGCAGCATCTCCGGGACAGCGTCCTACAATGAGCAGTTCTTC; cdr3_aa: CASSISGTASYNEQFF
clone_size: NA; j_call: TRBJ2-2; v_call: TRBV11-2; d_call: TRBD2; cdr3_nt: TGTGCCAGCAGCTTAGACGCTAGCGGGAGGGCCATCGGGGAGCTGTTTTTT; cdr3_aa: CASSLDASGRAIGELFF